This is a list of T cell receptor beta chains from one sample in a study of PD-L1 blockade in urothelial cancer. Profiled with immunoSEQ multiplex PCR; TCRdb holds only in-frame clones, not every one. The sample consists of about 26,000 clones, about 86% of them appearing once. The specimen was PBMCs, collected around atezolizumab (anti-PD-L1) treatment. All receptors derive from a man aged 55 to 70 with urothelial cancer. Both conserved end residues are part of each CDR3. Fields, in order: V gene, D gene, J gene, clone size, CDR3 protein, CDR3 DNA. The D gene is left open where the match is weak. Only part of the rows carry a size: once, few, many, or a class if the clone is expanded.

V: TRBV7-9
D: TRBD2
J: TRBJ2-3
size: NA
CDR3: CASSLVGGRADTQYF
DNA: TGTGCCAGCAGCTTAGTGGGAGGGCGGGCAGATACGCAGTATTTT

V: TRBV18
D: TRBD1
J: TRBJ2-7
size: NA
CDR3: CASSPTGGGISYEQYF
DNA: TGTGCCAGCTCACCTACAGGGGGCGGAATATCCTACGAGCAGTACTTC

V: TRBV11-2
D: TRBD1
J: TRBJ2-5
size: NA
CDR3: CASSQGQGETQYF
DNA: TGTGCCAGCAGCCAGGGACAGGGGGAGACCCAGTACTTC

V: TRBV5-6
D: TRBD1
J: TRBJ2-3
size: NA
CDR3: CASSATGGTQYF
DNA: TGTGCCAGCAGCGCGACAGGGGGGACGCAGTATTTT

V: TRBV15
D: NA
J: TRBJ1-2
size: NA
CDR3: CATSRNSGSSGGYTF
DNA: TGTGCCACCAGCAGAAATTCCGGGTCCTCCGGGGGCTACACCTTC

V: TRBV2
D: NA
J: TRBJ1-1
size: NA
CDR3: CASSEATGMNTEAFF
DNA: TGTGCCAGCAGTGAAGCGACAGGTATGAACACTGAAGCTTTCTTT

V: TRBV19
D: NA
J: TRBJ1-5
size: NA
CDR3: CASSQSDRLKPQHF
DNA: TGTGCCAGTAGCCAATCTGACAGGCTGAAGCCCCAGCATTTT

V: TRBV5-1
D: TRBD2
J: TRBJ2-7
size: NA
CDR3: CASSLAGGPYEQYF
DNA: TGCGCCAGCAGCTTAGCGGGGGGACCCTACGAGCAGTACTTC

V: TRBV5-5
D: TRBD1
J: TRBJ1-4
size: NA
CDR3: CASSSGTGATNEKLFF
DNA: TGTGCCAGCAGCTCCGGGACAGGGGCAACTAATGAAAAACTGTTTTTT

V: TRBV2
D: NA
J: TRBJ1-5
size: NA
CDR3: CASSMDSHSNQPQHF
DNA: TGTGCCAGCAGTATGGACAGTCATAGCAATCAGCCCCAGCATTTT

V: TRBV6-4
D: NA
J: TRBJ2-7
size: NA
CDR3: CASSEGSEGGKQYF
DNA: TGTGCCAGCAGTGAGGGGTCCGAGGGCGGAAAGCAGTACTTC

V: TRBV7-9
D: NA
J: TRBJ2-2
size: NA
CDR3: CASSHNTGELFF
DNA: TGTGCCAGCAGCCATAACACCGGGGAGCTGTTTTTT

V: TRBV6-5
D: TRBD1
J: TRBJ2-2
size: NA
CDR3: CASRDRGRNTGELFF
DNA: TGTGCCAGCAGGGACAGGGGACGTAACACCGGGGAGCTGTTTTTT

V: TRBV19
D: TRBD1
J: TRBJ2-7
size: NA
CDR3: CASRWWTGSTEQYF
DNA: TGTGCCAGTCGGTGGTGGACAGGGTCAACCGAGCAGTACTTC

V: TRBV5-1
D: TRBD1
J: TRBJ2-5
size: NA
CDR3: CASSDDRGQETQYF
DNA: TGCGCCAGCAGCGATGACAGGGGCCAAGAGACCCAGTACTTC

V: TRBV19
D: TRBD1
J: TRBJ1-6
size: NA
CDR3: CASSIGQGSSPLHF
DNA: TGTGCCAGTAGTATCGGACAGGGGAGCTCACCCCTCCACTTT

V: TRBV5-3
D: NA
J: TRBJ2-2
size: NA
CDR3: CARSLGKKGLEGPGELFF
DNA: TGTGCCAGAAGCTTGGGGAAGAAGGGACTTGAGGGCCCCGGGGAGCTGTTTTTT

V: TRBV19
D: NA
J: TRBJ2-7
size: few
CDR3: CASSIVASPEQYF
DNA: TGTGCCAGTAGTATAGTGGCATCTCCCGAGCAGTACTTC

V: TRBV7-8
D: TRBD1
J: TRBJ1-5
size: NA
CDR3: CASSGRTGSRSNQPQHF
DNA: TGTGCCAGCAGCGGCCGGACAGGCTCTCGAAGCAATCAGCCCCAGCATTTT

V: TRBV11-3
D: TRBD2
J: TRBJ2-5
size: NA
CDR3: CASSLQRGGLGETQYF
DNA: TGTGCCAGCAGCTTACAGCGGGGGGGCCTGGGAGAGACCCAGTACTTC

V: TRBV5-6
D: NA
J: TRBJ1-2
size: once
CDR3: CASSLNRVLLYTF
DNA: TGTGCCAGCAGCTTAAACCGGGTCCTCCTCTACACCTTC

V: TRBV10-3
D: NA
J: TRBJ1-2
size: NA
CDR3: CATLPAGGRVIPPYGYTF
DNA: TGTGCCACTCTTCCAGCGGGAGGGAGGGTTATACCCCCGTATGGCTACACCTTC

V: TRBV27
D: TRBD1
J: TRBJ1-1
size: NA
CDR3: CASRRQGVMNTEAFF
DNA: TGTGCCAGCAGGAGACAGGGGGTCATGAACACTGAAGCTTTCTTT

V: TRBV11-2
D: TRBD1
J: TRBJ2-7
size: NA
CDR3: CASSIGQGWSYEQYF
DNA: TGTGCCAGCAGTATAGGACAGGGTTGGTCCTACGAGCAGTACTTC

V: TRBV19
D: NA
J: TRBJ2-3
size: NA
CDR3: CASSIRTGRGTDTQYF
DNA: TGTGCCAGTAGTATCAGAACAGGTCGTGGCACAGATACGCAGTATTTT

V: TRBV9
D: NA
J: TRBJ1-2
size: NA
CDR3: CASSVGGRANYGYTF
DNA: TGTGCCAGCAGCGTAGGGGGGCGAGCTAACTATGGCTACACCTTC

V: TRBV5-1
D: TRBD2
J: TRBJ2-1
size: NA
CDR3: CASSSGTSWNEQFF
DNA: TGCGCCAGCAGCTCCGGGACTAGTTGGAATGAGCAGTTCTTC

V: TRBV7-6
D: NA
J: TRBJ2-5
size: NA
CDR3: CASSLAQETQYF
DNA: TGTGCCAGCAGCTTGGCCCAAGAGACCCAGTACTTC

V: TRBV2
D: NA
J: TRBJ1-2
size: NA
CDR3: CASSESVLANYGYTF
DNA: TGTGCCAGCAGTGAATCTGTGCTAGCTAACTATGGCTACACCTTC

V: TRBV10-2
D: TRBD2
J: TRBJ2-2
size: NA
CDR3: CASSDLGRGPTGELFF
DNA: TGCGCCAGCAGTGACCTAGGGAGGGGCCCCACCGGGGAGCTGTTTTTT

V: TRBV6-6
D: TRBD1
J: TRBJ1-1
size: NA
CDR3: CASRDRGASNTEAFF
DNA: TGTGCCAGCAGGGACAGGGGGGCATCGAACACTGAAGCTTTCTTT

V: TRBV19
D: NA
J: TRBJ2-2
size: NA
CDR3: CASSQGGRDTGELFF
DNA: TGTGCCAGTAGCCAGGGGGGCCGCGACACCGGGGAGCTGTTTTTT

V: TRBV30
D: TRBD1
J: TRBJ1-2
size: NA
CDR3: CAWTTGQQKGGYTF
DNA: TGTGCCTGGACTACGGGACAGCAGAAGGGTGGCTACACCTTC

V: TRBV11-3
D: NA
J: TRBJ1-1
size: NA
CDR3: CASSFRQKNTEAFF
DNA: TGTGCCAGCAGCTTCAGGCAAAAGAACACTGAAGCTTTCTTT

V: TRBV13
D: NA
J: TRBJ1-4
size: NA
CDR3: CASSFRVGLNEKLFF
DNA: TGTGCCAGCAGCTTCCGTGTGGGGCTAAATGAAAAACTGTTTTTT

V: TRBV5-1
D: TRBD2
J: TRBJ2-5
size: NA
CDR3: CASSLGRTSGEIKETQYF
DNA: TGCGCCAGCAGCTTGGGGAGGACTAGCGGGGAAATAAAAGAGACCCAGTACTTC

V: TRBV6-5
D: NA
J: TRBJ1-1
size: once
CDR3: CASSGDRPRTEAFF
DNA: TGTGCCAGCAGTGGAGACAGGCCAAGGACTGAAGCTTTCTTT

V: TRBV27
D: TRBD1
J: TRBJ2-7
size: NA
CDR3: CASSSPHGTGEYEQYF
DNA: TGTGCCAGCAGTTCACCCCATGGGACAGGGGAGTACGAGCAGTACTTC

V: TRBV25-1
D: TRBD1
J: TRBJ2-2
size: NA
CDR3: CASNKGQGTAGELFF
DNA: TGTGCCAGCAACAAGGGACAGGGAACTGCCGGGGAGCTGTTTTTT

V: TRBV10-2
D: TRBD1
J: TRBJ1-6
size: NA
CDR3: CASSDGGQGYSPLHF
DNA: TGCGCCAGCAGTGATGGGGGACAGGGGTATTCACCCCTCCACTTT

V: TRBV27
D: NA
J: TRBJ1-1
size: once
CDR3: CASKSFRASNTEAFF
DNA: TGTGCCAGCAAATCGTTCAGGGCGTCGAACACTGAAGCTTTCTTT

V: TRBV19
D: NA
J: TRBJ1-4
size: NA
CDR3: CASSIQGYSNEKLFF
DNA: TGTGCCAGTAGTATTCAGGGGTATTCTAATGAAAAACTGTTTTTT